This T cell receptor (beta chain) was sequenced during a study of blood T cell repertoires in COVID-19. Study in general: T cells, B-cell-depleted T cells, or PBMCs provided the cDNA or gDNA that served as material.

Only a few counts were recorded for this clone. Trimming removed 5 bases at V and 7 bases at J, with 18 bases between. Germline V gene sequence: CDR1 SEHNR, CDR2 FQNEAQ (reference sequence). The CDR3 is 14 residues long. Original data processing: Amplified reference gene primers provided the basis for estimating nucleated cell counts. Clones were sequenced by immunoSEQ multiplex PCR, and TCRdb holds only the in-frame ones, with some missing. That table gives V, J and clone size, and the DNA gave D and trimming. This sample has some 54,000 clones; 83% occur once, and the top ten carry around 2%. V is TRBV7-9 and J is TRBJ2-7; a weak D match, TRBD2 (6 bases). This clonotype originated in a woman aged 60-75 years with acute or convalescent COVID-19. The specimen sequenced was peripheral blood. The CDR3 DNA reads as TGTGCCAGCAGCCGCACCCGGGACTCCGAGGAGCAGTACTTC. Its translation: CASSRTRDSEEQYF.